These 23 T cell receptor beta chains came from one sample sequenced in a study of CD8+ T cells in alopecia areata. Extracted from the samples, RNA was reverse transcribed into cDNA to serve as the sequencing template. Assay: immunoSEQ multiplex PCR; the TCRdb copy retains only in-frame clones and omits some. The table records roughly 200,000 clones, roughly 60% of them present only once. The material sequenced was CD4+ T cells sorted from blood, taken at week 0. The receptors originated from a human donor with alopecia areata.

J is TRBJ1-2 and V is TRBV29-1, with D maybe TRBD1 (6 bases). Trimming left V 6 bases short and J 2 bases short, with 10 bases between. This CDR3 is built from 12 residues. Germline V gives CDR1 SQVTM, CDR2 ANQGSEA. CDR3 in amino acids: CSVQTGNYGYTF. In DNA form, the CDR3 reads TGCAGCGTCCAAACAGGGAACTATGGCTACACCTTC.

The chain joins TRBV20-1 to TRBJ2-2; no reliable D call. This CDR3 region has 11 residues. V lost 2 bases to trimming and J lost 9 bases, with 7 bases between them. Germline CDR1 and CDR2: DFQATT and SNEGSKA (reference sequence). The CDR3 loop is CSARKTRELFF. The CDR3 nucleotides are TGCAGTGCTAGAAAGACTCGGGAGCTGTTTTTT.

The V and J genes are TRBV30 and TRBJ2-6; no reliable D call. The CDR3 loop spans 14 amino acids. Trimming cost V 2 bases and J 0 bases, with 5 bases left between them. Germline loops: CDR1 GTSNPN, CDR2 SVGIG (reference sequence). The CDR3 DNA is TGTGCCTGGAGTCTGACCTCTGGGGCCAACGTCCTGACTTTC. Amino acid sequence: CAWSLTSGANVLTF.

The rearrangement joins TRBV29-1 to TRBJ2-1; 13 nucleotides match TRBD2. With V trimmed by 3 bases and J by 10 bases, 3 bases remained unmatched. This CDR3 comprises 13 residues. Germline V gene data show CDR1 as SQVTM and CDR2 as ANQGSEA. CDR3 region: CSVEGLAGPEQFF. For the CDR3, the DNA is TGCAGCGTTGAGGGACTAGCGGGGCCCGAGCAGTTCTTC.

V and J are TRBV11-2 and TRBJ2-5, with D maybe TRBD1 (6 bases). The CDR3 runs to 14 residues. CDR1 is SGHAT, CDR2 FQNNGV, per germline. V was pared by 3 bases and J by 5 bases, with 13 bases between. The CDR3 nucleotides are TGTGCCAGCAGCTTCTCCGGGACATCGGAGACCCAGTACTTC. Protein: CASSFSGTSETQYF.

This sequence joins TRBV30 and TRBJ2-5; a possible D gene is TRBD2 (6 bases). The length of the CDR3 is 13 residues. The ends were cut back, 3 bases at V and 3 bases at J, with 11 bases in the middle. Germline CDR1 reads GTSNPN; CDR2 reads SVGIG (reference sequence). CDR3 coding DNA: TGTGCCTGGAGCCCGGGACTGAAAGAGACCCAGTACTTC. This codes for CAWSPGLKETQYF.

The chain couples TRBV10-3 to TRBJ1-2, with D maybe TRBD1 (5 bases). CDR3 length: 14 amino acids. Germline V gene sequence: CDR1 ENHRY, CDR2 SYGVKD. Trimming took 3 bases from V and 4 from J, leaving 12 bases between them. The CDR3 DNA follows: TGTGCCATCAGTGACACAGGTTCGATCTATGGCTACACCTTC. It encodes CAISDTGSIYGYTF.

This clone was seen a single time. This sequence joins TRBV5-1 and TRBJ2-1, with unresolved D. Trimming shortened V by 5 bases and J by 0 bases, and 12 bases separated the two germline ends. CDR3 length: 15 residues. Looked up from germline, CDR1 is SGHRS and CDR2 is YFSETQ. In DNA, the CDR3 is TGCGCCAGCAGTGGGGTCTCCTCCTCCTACAATGAGCAGTTCTTC. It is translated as CASSGVSSSYNEQFF.

The CDR3 DNA follows: TGCAGCTTCACGGGACAGGGGGCTGGCACAGATACGCAGTATTTT. Encoded protein: CSFTGQGAGTDTQYF. This sequence joins TRBV29-1 and TRBJ2-3; TRBD1 agrees at 12 bases. Germline V CDR1 and CDR2: SQVTM, ANQGSEA. This CDR3 contains 15 residues. V lost 8 bases to trimming and J lost 1 base; unmatched junction nucleotides: 7.

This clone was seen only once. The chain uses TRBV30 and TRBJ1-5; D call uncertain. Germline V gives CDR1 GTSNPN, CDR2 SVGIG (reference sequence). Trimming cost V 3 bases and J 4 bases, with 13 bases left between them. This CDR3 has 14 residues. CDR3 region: CAWRSPHRNQPQHF. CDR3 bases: TGTGCCTGGAGATCCCCCCATAGGAATCAGCCCCAGCATTTT. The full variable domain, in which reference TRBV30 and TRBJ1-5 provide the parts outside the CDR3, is SQTIHQWPATLVQPVGSPLSLECTVEGTSNPNLYWYRQAAGRGLQLLFYSVGIGQISSEVPQNLSASRPQDRQFILSSKKLLLSDSGFYLCAWRSPHRNQPQHFGDGTRLSIL.

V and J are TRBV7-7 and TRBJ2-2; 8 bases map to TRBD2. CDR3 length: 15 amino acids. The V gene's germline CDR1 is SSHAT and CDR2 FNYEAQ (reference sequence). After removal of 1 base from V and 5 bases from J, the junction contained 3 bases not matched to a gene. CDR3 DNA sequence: TGTGCCAGCAGCTTAGTCCCGGGGGGGACCGGGGAGCTGTTTTTT. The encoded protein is CASSLVPGGTGELFF.

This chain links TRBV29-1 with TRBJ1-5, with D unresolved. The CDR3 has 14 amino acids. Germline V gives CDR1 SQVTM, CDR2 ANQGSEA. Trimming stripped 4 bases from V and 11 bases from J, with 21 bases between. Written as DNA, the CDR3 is TGCAGCGTTGGGACGGCGAATGATTTAAGGACCCAGCATTTT. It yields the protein CSVGTANDLRTQHF.

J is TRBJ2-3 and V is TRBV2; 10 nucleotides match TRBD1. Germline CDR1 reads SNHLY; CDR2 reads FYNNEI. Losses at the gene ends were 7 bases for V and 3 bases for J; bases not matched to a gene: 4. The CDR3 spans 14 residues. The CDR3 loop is CASTGQGVTDTQYF. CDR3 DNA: TGTGCCAGCACCGGACAGGGGGTGACAGATACGCAGTATTTT.

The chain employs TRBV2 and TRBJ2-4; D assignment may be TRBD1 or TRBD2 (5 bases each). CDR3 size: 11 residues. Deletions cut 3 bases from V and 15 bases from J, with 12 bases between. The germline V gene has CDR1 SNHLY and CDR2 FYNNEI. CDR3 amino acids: CASSDTSGGYF. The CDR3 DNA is TGTGCCAGCAGTGATACCTCTGGGGGGTACTTC.

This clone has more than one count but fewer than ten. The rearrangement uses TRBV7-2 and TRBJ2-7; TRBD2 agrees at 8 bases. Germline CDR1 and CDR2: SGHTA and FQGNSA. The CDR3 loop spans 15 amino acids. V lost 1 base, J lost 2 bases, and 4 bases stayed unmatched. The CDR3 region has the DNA TGTGCCAGCAGCTTAGGCGGGGGGCTAACCTACGAGCAGTACTTC. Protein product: CASSLGGGLTYEQYF.

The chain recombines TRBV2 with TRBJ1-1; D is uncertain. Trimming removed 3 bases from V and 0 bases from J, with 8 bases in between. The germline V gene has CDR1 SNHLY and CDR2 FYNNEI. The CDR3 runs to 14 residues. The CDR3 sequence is CASSEGRMNTEAFF. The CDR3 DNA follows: TGTGCCAGCAGTGAGGGGAGGATGAACACTGAAGCTTTCTTT.

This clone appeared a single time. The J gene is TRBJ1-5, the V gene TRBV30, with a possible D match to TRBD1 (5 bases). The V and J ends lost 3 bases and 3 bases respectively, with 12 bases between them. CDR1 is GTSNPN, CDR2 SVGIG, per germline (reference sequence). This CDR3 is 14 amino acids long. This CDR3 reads CAWSQDSYNQPQHF. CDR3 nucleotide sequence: TGTGCCTGGAGCCAAGACAGTTACAATCAGCCCCAGCATTTT.

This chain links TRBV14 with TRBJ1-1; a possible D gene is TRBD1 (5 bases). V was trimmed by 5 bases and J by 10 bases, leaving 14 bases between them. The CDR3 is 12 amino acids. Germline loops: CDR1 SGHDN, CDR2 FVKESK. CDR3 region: CASSSGIGGAFF. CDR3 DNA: TGTGCCAGCAGCTCAGGGATAGGAGGAGCTTTCTTT.

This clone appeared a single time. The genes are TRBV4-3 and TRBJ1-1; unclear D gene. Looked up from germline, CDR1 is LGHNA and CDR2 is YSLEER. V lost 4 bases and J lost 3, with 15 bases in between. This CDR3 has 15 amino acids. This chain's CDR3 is CASSPHLSRDTEAFF. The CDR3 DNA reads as TGCGCCAGCAGCCCACACCTCTCGAGGGACACTGAAGCTTTCTTT.

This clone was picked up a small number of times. Written as DNA, the CDR3 is TGTGCCGGCAAAATAAGCCACGAGCAGTACTTC. Translating it yields CAGKISHEQYF. The chain employs TRBV30 and TRBJ2-7; D uncertain. The germline gives CDR1 GTSNPN, CDR2 SVGIG (reference sequence). V was shortened by 8 bases and J by 5 bases, with 13 bases between the two germline ends. This CDR3 spans 11 amino acids.

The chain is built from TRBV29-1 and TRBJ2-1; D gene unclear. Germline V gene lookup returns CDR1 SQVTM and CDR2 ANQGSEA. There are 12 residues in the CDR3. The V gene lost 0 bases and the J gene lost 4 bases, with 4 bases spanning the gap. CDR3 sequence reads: CSVEDSYNEQFF. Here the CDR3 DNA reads TGCAGCGTTGAAGACTCATACAATGAGCAGTTCTTC.

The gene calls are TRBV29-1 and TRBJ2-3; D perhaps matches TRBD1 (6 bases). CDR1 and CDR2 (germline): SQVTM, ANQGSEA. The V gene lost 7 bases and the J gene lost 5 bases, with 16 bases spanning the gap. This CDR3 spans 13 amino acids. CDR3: CSAGERGIDTQYF. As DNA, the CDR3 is TGCAGCGCAGGGGAAAGGGGAATAGATACGCAGTATTTT.

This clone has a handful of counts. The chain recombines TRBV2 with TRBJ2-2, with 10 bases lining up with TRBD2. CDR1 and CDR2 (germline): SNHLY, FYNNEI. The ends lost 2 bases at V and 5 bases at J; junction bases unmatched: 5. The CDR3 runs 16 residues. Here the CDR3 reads CASSEIGLAVTGELFF. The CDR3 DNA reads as TGTGCCAGCAGTGAAATAGGACTAGCGGTGACCGGGGAGCTGTTTTTT.